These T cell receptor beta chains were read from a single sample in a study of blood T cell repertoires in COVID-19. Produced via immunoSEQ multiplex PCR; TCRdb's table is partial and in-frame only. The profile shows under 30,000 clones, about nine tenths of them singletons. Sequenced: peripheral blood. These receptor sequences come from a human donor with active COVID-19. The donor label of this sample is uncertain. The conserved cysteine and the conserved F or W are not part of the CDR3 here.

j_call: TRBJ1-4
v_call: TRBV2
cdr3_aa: ASRATRGTNEKLF

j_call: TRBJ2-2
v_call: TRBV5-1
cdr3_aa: ASSQGPTGELF

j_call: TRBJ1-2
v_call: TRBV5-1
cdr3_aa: ASSLVAGKNYGYT

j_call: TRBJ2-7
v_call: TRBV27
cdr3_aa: ASSWTGAYEQY

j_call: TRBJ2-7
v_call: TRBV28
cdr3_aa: ASSKPGTGVFEQY

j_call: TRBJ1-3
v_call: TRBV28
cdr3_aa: ASRYAGTGVGNTIY

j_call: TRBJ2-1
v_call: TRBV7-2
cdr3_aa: ASSLVGRTSNVNEQF

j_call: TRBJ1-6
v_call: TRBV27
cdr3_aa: ASSQTGGSSNSPLH

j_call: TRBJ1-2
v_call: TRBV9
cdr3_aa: ASSVEATRGSGYT

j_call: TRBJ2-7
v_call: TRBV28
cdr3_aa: ASSSQVKEQY

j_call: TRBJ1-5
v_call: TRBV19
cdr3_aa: ASKIFYSNQPQH

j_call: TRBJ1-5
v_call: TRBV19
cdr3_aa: ASSISTGRSNQPQH

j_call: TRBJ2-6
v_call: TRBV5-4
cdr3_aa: ASSSGGSGANVLT

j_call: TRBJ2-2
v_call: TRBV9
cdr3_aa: ASSLGQGSVTGELF

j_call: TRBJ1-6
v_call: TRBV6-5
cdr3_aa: ASREGSYNSPLH

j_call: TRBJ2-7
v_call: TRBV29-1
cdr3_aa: SVVAGTSGRGPTYEQY

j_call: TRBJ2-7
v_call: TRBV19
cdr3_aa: ASSIDGTGNYEQY